Below are 32 T cell receptor beta chains sequenced from a single sample in a study of response to subunit inactivated influenza vaccine. Using its own MiXCR run on the RT-PCR reads, TCRdb lists one record per CDR3 protein. The table shows about half a million distinct CDR3 sequences, with 11% occurring only once. Material: PBMCs from blood, obtained about 6 weeks after vaccination. All receptors derive from a man between 50 and 59 years old who received an inactivated influenza vaccine.

V and J are TRBV6-1 and TRBJ1-1; 7 nucleotides align to TRBD1. After removal of 1 base from V and 4 bases from J, the junction contained 3 bases not matched to a gene. The CDR3 consists of 14 residues. Germline CDR1 reads MNHNS; CDR2 reads SASEGT. The CDR3 sequence is CASSEGQGATEAFF. CDR3 DNA sequence: TGTGCCAGCAGTGAAGGACAGGGTGCCACTGAAGCTTTCTTT.

Ten or more counts support this clonotype. This chain uses TRBV7-9 with TRBJ2-1, with D perhaps being TRBD1 or TRBD2 (5 bases each). V dropped 1 base and J dropped 7 bases, with 14 bases sitting between them. This CDR3 comprises 15 residues. Germline V gene data show CDR1 as SEHNR and CDR2 as FQNEAQ (reference sequence). The CDR3 loop is CASSLVTGPTNEQFF. In nucleotides, the CDR3 is TGTGCCAGCAGCTTAGTTACGGGGCCCACAAATGAGCAGTTCTTC. Full variable domain (missing parts from reference TRBV7-9 and TRBJ2-1): DTGVSQNPRHKITKRGQNVTFRCDPISEHNRLYWYRQTLGQGPEFLTYFQNEAQLEKSRLLSDRFSAERPKGSFSTLEIQRTEQGDSAMYLCASSLVTGPTNEQFFGPGTRLTVL.

The V gene is TRBV12-3 or TRBV12-4, the J gene TRBJ1-2, with D unresolved. The CDR3 totals 14 residues. V gave up 0 bases and J gave up 3 bases, with 8 bases separating them. CDR3 in amino acids: CASSLARMDYGYTF. CDR3 DNA: TGTGCCAGCAGTTTAGCCCGGATGGACTATGGCTACACCTTC.

V gene TRBV9 combines with J gene TRBJ2-7; perhaps TRBD2 as D (7 bases). V lost 0 bases and J 5 bases, leaving 15 bases between the germline ends. CDR3 length: 15 amino acids. In germline, CDR1 is SGDLS, CDR2 YYNGEE. CDR3 region: CASSVGGRGSHEQYF. The CDR3 DNA is TGTGCCAGCAGCGTAGGGGGGCGGGGGTCCCACGAGCAGTACTTC.

This clonotype was detected a few times. The chain combines TRBV20-1 with TRBJ1-5; 9 nucleotides align to TRBD1. With 5 bases clipped from V and 2 bases from J, the junction kept 4 bases outside the gene matches. The CDR3 length is 14 residues. Germline V CDR1 and CDR2: DFQATT, SNEGSKA (reference sequence). CDR3: CSAVDRGGNQPQHF. The CDR3 nucleotides are TGCAGTGCTGTGGACAGGGGTGGCAATCAGCCCCAGCATTTT.

This chain uses TRBV6-5 with TRBJ2-7; the D is unclear. Germline V CDR1 and CDR2: MNHEY, SVGAGI. Trimming removed 2 bases at V and 1 base at J, with 6 bases between. The CDR3 extends over 13 amino acids. CDR3 sequence reads: CASSYRRSYEQYF. The CDR3 nucleotides are TGTGCCAGCAGTTACAGAAGGTCCTACGAGCAGTACTTC.

The sample holds a few counts of this clonotype. The chain is built from TRBV12-3 or TRBV12-4 and TRBJ2-7; D is unresolved. This CDR3 spans 15 amino acids. Trimming took off 4 bases at V and 2 bases at J, with 15 bases between the two ends. The CDR3 spells CASSSRAGGPYEQYF. The DNA of the CDR3 is TGTGCCAGCAGTTCTCGTGCTGGTGGCCCCTACGAGCAGTACTTC.

V gene TRBV3-1 combines with J gene TRBJ2-7, with a weak D call TRBD1 (6 bases). The CDR3 loop spans 15 amino acids. Germline V lookup: CDR1 LGHDT, CDR2 YNNKEL (reference sequence). V lost 4 bases and J 4 bases, leaving 17 bases between the germline ends. DNA of the CDR3: TGTGCCAGCAGCCTCTCACCGGACAGTCAGTACGAGCAGTACTTC. Encoded protein: CASSLSPDSQYEQYF.

This clonotype was recorded a few times. The CDR3 sequence is CASSPTFVSDGELFF. CDR3 in DNA: TGTGCCAGCAGCCCCACCTTTGTCAGTGACGGGGAGCTGTTTTTT. The rearrangement uses TRBV7-2 and TRBJ2-2; D gene unclear. This CDR3 contains 15 residues. Trimming stripped 5 bases from V and 7 bases from J, with 17 bases between. The germline gives CDR1 SGHTA, CDR2 FQGNSA.

The CDR3 loop reads CASTSGTSGAGALKRSSYNEQFF. CDR3 in DNA: TGTGCCAGCACCTCGGGGACTAGCGGGGCCGGAGCCCTTAAGAGGAGCTCCTACAATGAGCAGTTCTTC. The rearrangement joins TRBV6-5 to TRBJ2-1, with TRBD2 matching 13 bases. This CDR3 has 23 residues. Germline V gives CDR1 MNHEY, CDR2 SVGAGI. The V gene end was trimmed by 7 bases and the J gene end by 0 bases; junction bases not matched to a gene: 24.

In this sample, this clonotype turned up a few times. The chain uses TRBV10-2 and TRBJ2-7; D possibly corresponds to TRBD1 (5 bases). V lost 4 bases to trimming and J lost 4 bases, with 14 bases between them. This CDR3 has 14 amino acids. Germline CDR1 and CDR2: WSHSY and SAAADI. The CDR3 region has the DNA TGCGCCAGCAGTGGCCCCCGGACATTGTACGAGCAGTACTTC. The encoded protein is CASSGPRTLYEQYF.

Ten or more counts support this clonotype. The V and J genes are TRBV5-1 and TRBJ2-7; D is uncertain. Looked up from germline, CDR1 is SGHRS and CDR2 is YFSETQ. Trimming stripped 0 bases from V and 3 bases from J, with 10 bases between. The CDR3 is 14 amino acids. The CDR3 region has the DNA TGCGCCAGCAGCTTGGCTACCCACAGCTACGAGCAGTACTTC. Its translation: CASSLATHSYEQYF.

This clonotype was observed a few times. The chain employs TRBV5-1 and TRBJ2-7; D is unclear. The length of the CDR3 is 13 residues. CDR1 SGHRS and CDR2 YFSETQ come from the germline V gene. The germline V and J ends were trimmed by 4 bases and 3 bases, with 11 bases remaining between them. CDR3 sequence (DNA): TGCGCCAGCAGCAACCCGTCCCTCTACGAGCAGTACTTC. Protein sequence: CASSNPSLYEQYF.

This clonotype was seen ten or more times. This chain joins TRBV7-9 and TRBJ2-3, with D possibly being TRBD2 (6 bases). The CDR3 runs 15 residues. Germline CDR1 is SEHNR and CDR2 is FQNEAQ (reference sequence). V shed 0 bases and J shed 0 bases, with 7 bases lying between them. CDR3 region: CASSLASGSTDTQYF. CDR3 DNA: TGTGCCAGCAGCTTAGCCAGCGGGAGCACAGATACGCAGTATTTT.

The chain has TRBV20-1 and TRBJ2-7, with no clear D. The V end was cut by 2 bases, the J end by 4 bases, with 6 bases between. The length of the CDR3 is 11 residues. In germline, CDR1 is DFQATT, CDR2 SNEGSKA (reference sequence). The chain's CDR3 is CSARHQYEQYF. In DNA, the CDR3 is TGCAGTGCTAGACACCAATACGAGCAGTACTTC.

This clonotype was detected only a few times. The chain employs TRBV7-2 and TRBJ2-5; D uncertain. Per germline, CDR1 SGHTA and CDR2 FQGNSA. Trimming cost V 2 bases and J 1 base, with 8 bases left between them. The length of the CDR3 is 14 residues. The CDR3 spells CASSLSWAQETQYF. The CDR3 region has the DNA TGTGCCAGCAGCTTATCGTGGGCCCAAGAGACCCAGTACTTC.

The chain uses TRBV2 and TRBJ2-7, with D perhaps TRBD1 or TRBD2 (5 bases each). Germline V lookup: CDR1 SNHLY, CDR2 FYNNEI. CDR3 length equals 15 residues. V was cut by 8 bases and J by 7 bases, with 24 bases left in between. The CDR3 reads CASQPGWGPLWEQYF. The CDR3 bases are TGTGCCAGCCAACCCGGATGGGGACCGCTCTGGGAGCAGTACTTC.

This clonotype was observed at least ten times. CDR3 nucleotide sequence: TGTGCCAGCAGCCCGACGGGACAGACCTACGAGCAGTACTTC. This codes for CASSPTGQTYEQYF. The V gene is TRBV9, the J gene TRBJ2-7, with 7 bases lining up with TRBD1. The CDR3 has 14 residues. Germline CDR1 is SGDLS and CDR2 is YYNGEE. V was clipped by 4 bases and J by 2 bases; unmatched bases: 6.

The rearrangement links TRBV20-1 to TRBJ2-3, with D perhaps given as TRBD1 or TRBD2 (5 bases each). This CDR3 has 15 amino acids. Trimming shortened V by 4 bases and J by 1 base, and 15 bases separated the two germline ends. CDR1 and CDR2 from the germline V gene are DFQATT and SNEGSKA (reference sequence). DNA of the CDR3: TGCAGTGCTACGCTAGCCGGGGCCGGCACAGATACGCAGTATTTT. Its translation: CSATLAGAGTDTQYF.

This clonotype showed up just a few times. The J gene is TRBJ2-4, the V gene TRBV20-1; D is possibly TRBD2 (7 bases). Germline assignment: CDR1 DFQATT and CDR2 SNEGSKA (reference sequence). This CDR3 spans 16 amino acids. V lost 0 bases and J lost 0, with 12 bases in between. This chain's CDR3 is CSARDPGGRAKNIQYF. In DNA form, the CDR3 reads TGCAGTGCTAGAGATCCGGGGGGCCGAGCCAAAAACATTCAGTACTTC.

The CDR3 sequence: CSVRRGDNEKLFF. CDR3 coding DNA: TGCAGTGTCCGTCGGGGAGATAATGAAAAACTGTTTTTT. The chain combines TRBV20-1 with TRBJ1-4; D is undetermined. CDR1 and CDR2 from the germline V gene are DFQATT and SNEGSKA (reference sequence). Trimming stripped 7 bases from V and 4 bases from J, with 13 bases between. The CDR3 sequence is 13 residues long.

This clonotype was recorded many times. The rearrangement uses TRBV5-1 and TRBJ2-5, with D perhaps TRBD1 (6 bases). The CDR3 has 13 residues. V lost 10 bases and J lost 4, with 17 bases in between. Germline V gene lookup returns CDR1 SGHRS and CDR2 YFSETQ. DNA for the CDR3: TGCGCCGTCCTAACAGGGCTTTCAGAGACCCAGTACTTC. Its protein is CAVLTGLSETQYF.

This clonotype was seen more than once but under ten times. The gene calls are TRBV11-1 and TRBJ1-1; possible D gene TRBD1, 5 bases. Germline CDR1 and CDR2: SGHAT and FQDESV (reference sequence). The CDR3 is 15 residues long. With 5 bases removed from V and 0 bases from J, the gap between germline ends came to 13 bases. CDR3 residues: CASSAPGRLNTEAFF. The CDR3 region has the DNA TGTGCCAGCAGCGCCCCGGGACGACTGAACACTGAAGCTTTCTTT.

This clonotype has just a few counts. The chain has TRBV6-1 and TRBJ2-5; 7 nucleotides match TRBD1. The CDR3 has 16 residues. Trimming removed 6 bases from V and 5 bases from J; junction bases left unmatched: 15. Germline CDR1 and CDR2: MNHNS and SASEGT. CDR3 residues: CASSPLGDRQRETQYF. Written as DNA, the CDR3 is TGTGCCAGCAGCCCACTTGGGGACAGACAACGGGAGACCCAGTACTTC.

V usage is TRBV12-3 or TRBV12-4 and J usage is TRBJ2-5; 14 bases map to TRBD2. Trimming at V came to 6 bases and at J to 1 base, leaving 7 bases not matched to a gene. This CDR3 is 17 amino acids long. CDR3 DNA: TGTGCCAGCAGCCCTGGGACTAGCGGGGGCCTCCAAGAGACCCAGTACTTC. Translation gives CASSPGTSGGLQETQYF.

In its sample, this clonotype was seen a few times. The chain carries TRBV5-1 and TRBJ2-1; 8 bases agree with TRBD2. The CDR3 has 16 amino acids. V dropped 2 bases and J dropped 4; count of bases not matched to a gene: 8. Germline loops: CDR1 SGHRS, CDR2 YFSETQ. Here the CDR3 DNA reads TGCGCCAGCAGCTTTTCGGGGGGGCCCGCGTACAATGAGCAGTTCTTC. It yields the protein CASSFSGGPAYNEQFF.

V usage is TRBV28 and J usage is TRBJ1-1, with D unresolved. V was pared by 0 bases and J by 3 bases, with 8 bases between. The CDR3 has 14 amino acids. CDR1 and CDR2 from the germline V gene are MDHEN and SYDVKM. The chain's CDR3 is CASSLWQEDTEAFF. The CDR3, as DNA: TGTGCCAGCAGTTTATGGCAGGAAGACACTGAAGCTTTCTTT.

This clonotype appeared a few times. This chain joins TRBV6-1 and TRBJ2-7; 11 bases map to TRBD2. V shed 5 bases and J 2 bases; nucleotides not matched to a gene: 2. Germline lookup yields CDR1 MNHNS and CDR2 SASEGT. This CDR3 contains 14 residues. CDR3 bases: TGTGCCAGCAGTAGACTAGCGGGAACCTACGAGCAGTACTTC. Its translation is CASSRLAGTYEQYF.

This chain links TRBV12-5 with TRBJ2-1; 10 nucleotides line up with TRBD2. Trimming cost V 4 bases and J 2 bases; bases outside gene matches: 2. The length of the CDR3 is 15 residues. Germline V gene data show CDR1 as LGHNT and CDR2 as FRNRAP. The CDR3 loop is CASGSSGGAYNEQFF. The DNA of the CDR3 is TGTGCTAGTGGTTCGAGCGGGGGGGCCTACAATGAGCAGTTCTTC. Variable domain in full (rest from reference TRBV12-5 and TRBJ2-1): DARVTQTPRHKVTEMGQEVTMRCQPILGHNTVFWYRQTMMQGLELLAYFRNRAPLDDSGMPKDRFSAEMPDATLATLKIQPSEPRDSAVYFCASGSSGGAYNEQFFGPGTRLTVL.

The chain has TRBV10-3 and TRBJ2-7, with 9 positions matching TRBD2. CDR1 is ENHRY and CDR2 is SYGVKD in the germline V gene. J gave up 5 bases and V 2 bases, and 1 base lay outside the gene matches. CDR3 length: 13 amino acids. The CDR3 bases are TGTGCCATCAGTGAGCTAGCGGGAAACGAGCAGTACTTC. The encoded protein is CAISELAGNEQYF.

This chain links TRBV20-1 with TRBJ2-3, with 9 bases that match TRBD2. This CDR3 has 13 residues. Germline CDR1 reads DFQATT; CDR2 reads SNEGSKA (reference sequence). Trimming took 5 bases from V and 3 from J; bases not matched to a gene: 3. The CDR3 here is CSAPSGKTDTQYF. CDR3 in DNA: TGCAGTGCTCCTAGCGGGAAGACAGATACGCAGTATTTT.

In this sample, this clonotype turned up many times. The J gene is TRBJ2-5, the V gene TRBV11-3; D possibly uses TRBD1 or TRBD2 (5 bases each). There are 15 residues in the CDR3. V was clipped by 1 base and J by 2 bases, with 11 bases between them. CDR1 and CDR2 from the germline V gene are SGHNT and YENEEA. The CDR3 nucleotides are TGTGCCAGCAGCTTAGGGGGGAACCTACAAGAGACCCAGTACTTC. Translating gives CASSLGGNLQETQYF. Looking up the rest from reference TRBV11-3 and TRBJ2-5 gives the full variable domain: EAGVVQSPRYKIIEKKQPVAFWCNPISGHNTLYWYLQNLGQGPELLIRYENEEAVDDSQLPKDRFSAERLKGVDSTLKIQPAELGDSAVYLCASSLGGNLQETQYFGPGTRLLVL.